The 5 T cell receptor beta chains reported below all come from one sample, sequenced in a study of blood T cell repertoires in COVID-19. Assay used: immunoSEQ multiplex PCR; TCRdb lists only in-frame clones, some missing. The sample contains under 250,000 clones, approximately 86% of which appear only once. The sample comprised peripheral blood. These receptors came from a human donor in a cohort sampled during active COVID-19.

This chain links TRBV28 with TRBJ2-5; D call uncertain. The V end lost 6 bases, the J end lost 5 bases, and 19 bases lay between the germline ends. CDR1 and CDR2 (germline): MDHEN, SYDVKM. The CDR3 has 15 residues. CDR3 coding DNA: TGTGCCAGCAGCCAAGCCTCAGGCCATCGGGAGACCCAGTACTTC. This codes for CASSQASGHRETQYF.

This rearrangement joins TRBV11-3 to TRBJ2-3; 7 bases are shared with TRBD1. V lost 4 bases and J lost 1; bases outside the gene matches: 8. CDR3 size: 16 residues. Per germline, CDR1 SGHNT and CDR2 YENEEA. The CDR3 loop is CASSSRSGTGTDTQYF. The CDR3, as DNA: TGTGCCAGCAGCTCCCGCTCCGGGACAGGCACAGATACGCAGTATTTT.

This clone was counted a single time. The rearrangement joins TRBV30 to TRBJ2-7; maybe TRBD1 (5 bases). The CDR3 contains 14 residues. CDR1 is GTSNPN, CDR2 SVGIG, per germline (reference sequence). Trimming removed 3 bases from V and 1 base from J, with 13 bases in between. The CDR3 coding sequence is TGTGCCTGGAGACTCACAGGAAATTCCTACGAGCAGTACTTC. It yields the protein CAWRLTGNSYEQYF.

The rearrangement joins TRBV9 to TRBJ2-7, with unresolved D. Trimming shortened V by 0 bases and J by 8 bases, and 15 bases separated the two germline ends. CDR3 length: 14 residues. Germline V gene data show CDR1 as SGDLS and CDR2 as YYNGEE. The CDR3 coding sequence is TGTGCCAGCAGCGTAGACTCCCAGGCCCCCCAGCAGTACTTC. This translates into CASSVDSQAPQQYF.

This chain links TRBV19 with TRBJ2-1; D may be TRBD2 (5 bases). Germline CDR1 and CDR2: LNHDA and SQIVND (reference sequence). The CDR3 is 11 residues long. Trimming took 3 bases from V and 9 from J, leaving 6 bases between them. CDR3: CASSMGSEQFF. The DNA of the CDR3 is TGTGCCAGTAGTATGGGGAGTGAGCAGTTCTTC.